Listed here are 18 T cell receptor beta chains from one sample, sequenced in a study of cytomegalovirus exposure and HLA in healthy donors listed by TCRdb under 2017. The library was built by means of the immunoSEQ multiplex PCR assay. For the multiplex PCR, a mixture combining 60 forward primers for TCR Vbeta segments and 13 reverse primers for TCR Jbeta segments was used. TCRdb provides this immuneACCESS table in a form limited to in-frame rearrangements. Some clones are lacking; in checked studies, under half of them reflect an unresolved V gene, and why the rest are absent is not known. The sample table lists under 200,000 clones, about three quarters of them with a count of one. 1.4% of the sample goes to the ten largest clones. The sample consisted of PBMCs. The source of these receptors is a woman in her twenties or thirties in good health and CMV-seronegative.

This chain joins TRBV19 and TRBJ1-4; tentatively, D is TRBD1 (6 bases). V lost 1 base, J lost 5 bases, and 11 bases lay in between. This CDR3 contains 15 residues. Per the germline V gene, CDR1 is LNHDA and CDR2 is SQIVND (reference sequence). CDR3 residues: CASSIVSQGNEKLFF. DNA for the CDR3: TGTGCCAGTAGTATAGTATCGCAGGGGAATGAAAAACTGTTTTTT.

V usage is TRBV11-3 and J usage is TRBJ2-3; D perhaps matches TRBD1 (6 bases). V gave up 3 bases and J gave up 3 bases, with 7 bases separating them. This CDR3 is built from 13 residues. The V gene's germline CDR1 is SGHNT and CDR2 YENEEA. CDR3 sequence: CASSFRGTDTQYF. CDR3 DNA: TGTGCCAGCAGCTTCAGGGGAACAGATACGCAGTATTTT.

J is TRBJ1-5 and V is TRBV9; 8 bases line up with TRBD1. The V and J ends lost 4 bases and 0 bases, in that order; junction bases with no gene match: 6. The CDR3 is made up of 16 amino acids. Germline CDR1 SGDLS, CDR2 YYNGEE. The CDR3: CASSPWTGNSNQPQHF. DNA of the CDR3: TGTGCCAGCAGCCCATGGACAGGGAATAGCAATCAGCCCCAGCATTTT.

This clone was seen just once. This rearrangement joins TRBV7-2 to TRBJ2-5; 9 positions match TRBD2. The CDR3 runs 15 residues. Trimming at V came to 2 bases and at J to 4 bases, leaving 5 bases not matched to a gene. Looked up from germline, CDR1 is SGHTA and CDR2 is FQGNSA. The CDR3 nucleotides read TGTGCCAGCAGCTTATTTGGCGGGGGGGGAGAGACCCAGTACTTC. It encodes CASSLFGGGGETQYF. Looking up the rest from reference TRBV7-2 and TRBJ2-5 gives the full variable domain: GAGVSQSPSNKVTEKGKDVELRCDPISGHTALYWYRQSLGQGLEFLIYFQGNSAPDKSGLPSDRFSAERTGGSVSTLTIQRTQQEDSAVYLCASSLFGGGGETQYFGPGTRLLVL.

The V call is TRBV10-3, the J call TRBJ1-1; no reliable D call. The CDR3 is 12 residues long. V was pared by 5 bases and J by 7 bases, with 11 bases between. Germline V lookup: CDR1 ENHRY, CDR2 SYGVKD. The CDR3 DNA sequence: TGTGCCATCAGTCAACCCCAGGATGAAGCTTTCTTT. Protein product: CAISQPQDEAFF.

The chain joins TRBV6-1 to TRBJ2-5, with 8 bases that match TRBD2. From germline, CDR1 is MNHNS and CDR2 SASEGT. This CDR3 is 14 amino acids long. With V trimmed by 7 bases and J by 4 bases, 8 bases remained unmatched. The CDR3 here is CASMAGGARETQYF. CDR3 DNA sequence: TGTGCCAGCATGGCCGGGGGGGCTCGAGAGACCCAGTACTTC.

V usage is TRBV25-1 and J usage is TRBJ1-1, with D hard to call. The CDR3 is made up of 14 amino acids. Germline lookup yields CDR1 MGHDK and CDR2 SYGVNS. The ends were cut back, 2 bases at V and 5 bases at J, with 12 bases in the middle. CDR3 amino acids: CASSETRRETEAFF. CDR3 in DNA: TGTGCCAGCAGTGAAACAAGGCGGGAGACTGAAGCTTTCTTT.

A word on this clone: A read error may produce the germline difference seen at one junction end. The chain is built from TRBV7-7 and TRBJ1-6; 8 bases line up with TRBD1. This CDR3 contains 19 residues. Germline CDR1 is SSHAT and CDR2 is FNYEAQ (reference sequence). The DNA of the CDR3 is TGTGCTAGCAGCCAACCGTGGACAGGGTTGCACGTCTATAATTCACCCCTCCACTTT. Protein: CASSQPWTGLHVYNSPLHF. The variable domain in full, with the rest retrieved from reference TRBV7-7 and TRBJ1-6, is GAGVSQSPRYKVTKRGQDVTLRCDPISSHATLYWYQQALGQGPEFLTYFNYEAQPDKSGLPSDRFSAERPEGSISTLTIQRTEQRDSAMYRCASSQPWTGLHVYNSPLHFGNGTRLTVT.

The chain uses TRBV19 and TRBJ2-3; 7 bases are shared with TRBD2. With 5 bases clipped from V and 3 bases from J, the junction kept 5 bases outside the gene matches. CDR3 size: 14 residues. CDR1 is LNHDA and CDR2 is SQIVND in the germline V gene (reference sequence). As DNA, the CDR3 is TGTGCCAGTAGTCGGTTTAGCGGGACAGATACGCAGTATTTT. This gives the protein CASSRFSGTDTQYF.

The rearrangement uses TRBV19 and TRBJ2-1; D is perhaps TRBD2 (6 bases). Germline CDR1 and CDR2: LNHDA and SQIVND (reference sequence). CDR3 length equals 16 residues. Trimming shortened V by 9 bases and J by 0 bases, and 18 bases separated the two germline ends. The DNA for the CDR3 is TGTGCCAGCGCCGGGGGACTGAGCGGCTCCTACAATGAGCAGTTCTTC. Encoded protein: CASAGGLSGSYNEQFF.

V gene TRBV9 combines with J gene TRBJ2-5; 13 positions match TRBD2. This CDR3 is 15 amino acids long. The trim removed 2 bases at V and 3 bases at J, leaving 1 base unmatched. CDR1 and CDR2 (germline): SGDLS, YYNGEE. The CDR3 protein is CASSVGTSGEETQYF. The DNA for the CDR3 is TGTGCCAGCAGCGTCGGGACTAGCGGGGAAGAGACCCAGTACTTC.

This rearrangement joins TRBV5-1 to TRBJ1-6; D unresolved. With 0 bases removed from V and 8 bases from J, the gap between germline ends came to 12 bases. CDR1 and CDR2 from the germline V gene are SGHRS and YFSETQ. CDR3 length: 15 residues. The CDR3 nucleotides are TGCGCCAGCAGCTTGGCCGGAGTCCGATATTCACCCCTCCACTTT. As protein: CASSLAGVRYSPLHF.

V usage is TRBV5-1 and J usage is TRBJ1-1; TRBD1 agrees at 8 bases. With 4 bases clipped from V and 1 base from J, the junction kept 3 bases outside the gene matches. This CDR3 is 14 amino acids long. CDR1 is SGHRS and CDR2 is YFSETQ in the germline V gene. The CDR3 DNA sequence: TGCGCCAGCAGCCTGGGACAGGAGAACACTGAAGCTTTCTTT. It yields the protein CASSLGQENTEAFF. The entire variable domain, with the rest obtained from reference TRBV5-1 and TRBJ1-1, is as follows: KAGVTQTPRYLIKTRGQQVTLSCSPISGHRSVSWYQQTPGQGLQFLFEYFSETQRNKGNFPGRFSGRQFSNSRSEMNVSTLELGDSALYLCASSLGQENTEAFFGQGTRLTVV.

The genes are TRBV4-1 and TRBJ1-5; no definite D call. The CDR3 sequence is 14 residues long. The germline CDR1 and CDR2 sequences are MGHRA and YSYEKL. V lost 3 bases, J lost 4 bases, and 10 bases lay in between. The CDR3 bases are TGCGCCAGCAGCCATCCCACTGTTAATCAGCCCCAGCATTTT. The encoded protein is CASSHPTVNQPQHF.

J is TRBJ2-7 and V is TRBV11-2; 7 nucleotides align to TRBD2. Trimming removed 7 bases from V and 7 bases from J; junction bases left unmatched: 16. Per the germline V gene, CDR1 is SGHAT and CDR2 is FQNNGV. The CDR3 runs to 15 residues. The CDR3 loop reads CASTLRGGGFREQYF. The CDR3 DNA follows: TGTGCCAGCACATTACGGGGCGGGGGTTTTCGTGAGCAGTACTTC. The full variable domain, with the rest looked up from reference TRBV11-2 and TRBJ2-7, is EAGVAQSPRYKIIEKRQSVAFWCNPISGHATLYWYQQILGQGPKLLIQFQNNGVVDDSQLPKDRFSAERLKGVDSTLKIQPAKLEDSAVYLCASTLRGGGFREQYFGPGTRLTVT.

This CDR3 is CASSHGQGVGEKLFF. CDR3 in DNA: TGTGCCAGCAGCCACGGACAGGGGGTTGGTGAAAAACTGTTTTTT. This chain connects TRBV5-8 to TRBJ1-4, with 10 bases that match TRBD1. This CDR3 has 15 amino acids. The V gene's germline CDR1 is SGHTS and CDR2 YDEGEE. V was clipped by 4 bases and J by 7 bases; unmatched bases: 7.

The gene calls are TRBV7-9 and TRBJ2-5, with TRBD1 identical over 8 bases. The CDR3 is made up of 16 amino acids. After removal of 5 bases from V and 2 bases from J, the junction contained 10 bases not matched to a gene. The germline CDR1 and CDR2 sequences are SEHNR and FQNEAQ (reference sequence). CDR3 amino acids: CASSIRGRGQQETQYF. The CDR3 bases are TGTGCCAGCAGCATCAGGGGGCGCGGGCAGCAAGAGACCCAGTACTTC. The variable domain in full, with the rest retrieved from reference TRBV7-9 and TRBJ2-5, is DTGVSQNPRHKITKRGQNVTFRCDPISEHNRLYWYRQTLGQGPEFLTYFQNEAQLEKSRLLSDRFSAERPKGSFSTLEIQRTEQGDSAMYLCASSIRGRGQQETQYFGPGTRLLVL.

This chain links TRBV6-5 with TRBJ1-1; D gene unclear. Trimming removed 2 bases at V and 0 bases at J, with 10 bases between. Germline V lookup: CDR1 MNHEY, CDR2 SVGAGI. The length of the CDR3 is 15 residues. Here the CDR3 reads CASSYGGAVNTEAFF. As DNA, the CDR3 is TGTGCCAGCAGTTACGGTGGAGCCGTGAACACTGAAGCTTTCTTT.